The rows below give T cell receptor beta chains drawn from one sample of a study of blood T cell repertoires in COVID-19. Assay: immunoSEQ multiplex PCR; the TCRdb copy retains only in-frame clones and omits some. The data contain a few hundred thousand clones, 80% to 90% of them singletons. Sequenced material: PBMCs or T cells enriched from blood (not recorded which). The receptors were sampled from a man aged 25-45 years who had recovered from COVID-19. The conserved cysteine and the conserved F or W are not part of the CDR3 here. The D gene is left open where the match is weak. Size is stated for part of the rows, as once, few or many counts, or as a class when the clone is expanded.

d_gene | j_gene | len | v_gene | abundance | CDR3aa
. | TRBJ2-1 | 16 | TRBV5-4 | . | ASSLVPRGGLSYNEQF
TRBD1 | TRBJ1-4 | 13 | TRBV18 | few | ASSPNTGGVEKLF
TRBD2 | TRBJ2-3 | 14 | TRBV25-1 | . | ASSEFGGLSTDTQY
. | TRBJ1-1 | 13 | TRBV21-1 | . | ASSEPDRLNTEAF
. | TRBJ1-5 | 13 | TRBV27 | . | ASSFSQGSNQPQH
TRBD2 | TRBJ2-5 | 14 | TRBV5-1 | few | ASSLSSGGAGETQY
. | TRBJ1-4 | 15 | TRBV4-3 | . | ASSQVSGPQGNEKLF
. | TRBJ2-1 | 13 | TRBV3-1/TRBV3-2 | . | ASSPRLAGANEQF
. | TRBJ1-1 | 14 | TRBV9 | . | ASSVGTNLMNTEAF
. | TRBJ2-6 | 15 | TRBV4-2 | . | ASSQAGSSSGANVLT
. | TRBJ1-3 | 11 | TRBV9 | . | ASSAGSGNTIY
. | TRBJ2-2 | 11 | TRBV11-3 | many | ASSFSGTGELF
. | TRBJ1-4 | 13 | TRBV10-1 | . | ASSGIGGTNEKLF
. | TRBJ2-5 | 13 | TRBV5-1 | . | ASSSPGLGLETQY
TRBD1 | TRBJ1-2 | 12 | TRBV28 | . | ASSVNRGEDGYT
. | TRBJ1-2 | 11 | TRBV7-9 | . | ASSLTGLYGYT
. | TRBJ1-2 | 12 | TRBV7-8 | . | ASSLMAVNYGYT
. | TRBJ1-1 | 14 | TRBV2 | . | ASTIITGTSNTEAF
. | TRBJ2-5 | 10 | TRBV10-3 | . | AIRSGVETQY
. | TRBJ2-4 | 15 | TRBV6-2/TRBV6-3 | . | ASSARGSLMVKNIQY
. | TRBJ1-1 | 12 | TRBV3-1/TRBV3-2 | . | ASSQVGGRTEAF
. | TRBJ1-4 | 13 | TRBV4-3 | . | ASSQGGGGNEKLF
TRBD1 | TRBJ2-5 | 13 | TRBV7-9 | once | ASNRQGGRRETQY
. | TRBJ2-5 | 11 | TRBV12-3/TRBV12-4 | . | ASSAGTKETQY
. | TRBJ2-7 | 10 | TRBV3-1/TRBV3-2 | . | ASSQDPSEQY
TRBD2 | TRBJ2-1 | 14 | TRBV3-1/TRBV3-2 | . | ASSRATSGSYNEQF
. | TRBJ2-5 | 10 | TRBV12-3/TRBV12-4 | . | ASRLEEETQY
. | TRBJ1-3 | 9 | TRBV29-1 | . | SVVLGNTIY
TRBD1 | TRBJ1-2 | 12 | TRBV7-8 | . | ASSLEGQGVGYT
. | TRBJ1-5 | 12 | TRBV7-8 | . | ASSPRRVNQPQH
TRBD1 | TRBJ1-2 | 13 | TRBV18 | . | ASSPGTGGWYGYT
. | TRBJ2-1 | 9 | TRBV5-6 | . | ASSRGASQF
TRBD2 | TRBJ2-2 | 15 | TRBV28 | . | ASSYPAGAAGIGELF
TRBD1 | TRBJ2-3 | 13 | TRBV4-1 | . | ASSQDRVGTDTQY
. | TRBJ1-1 | 12 | TRBV7-9 | few | ASSSNLLNTEAF
TRBD1 | TRBJ1-4 | 13 | TRBV5-8 | once | ASRDRGISEEKLF
. | TRBJ1-2 | 11 | TRBV3-1/TRBV3-2 | . | ASSLRLVYGYT
. | TRBJ2-5 | 13 | TRBV5-1 | . | ASSLAPGGRETQY
TRBD2 | TRBJ2-7 | 14 | TRBV7-8 | . | ASSLAVAGGAYEQY
. | TRBJ2-1 | 10 | TRBV12-3/TRBV12-4 | . | ASRAGMGEQF
. | TRBJ2-7 | 13 | TRBV5-1 | few | ASSLAPTGSYEQY
TRBD1 | TRBJ1-5 | 12 | TRBV30 | . | AWSPDRGTQPQH
. | TRBJ1-2 | 13 | TRBV7-9 | . | ASSAGGVAGYGYT
. | TRBJ1-4 | 13 | TRBV7-9 | . | ASSPTGVANEKLF
. | TRBJ1-4 | 14 | TRBV4-1 | . | ASSPPRRLGFEKLF
TRBD2 | TRBJ2-5 | 13 | TRBV2 | few | ASSPSGGDQETQY
TRBD2 | TRBJ2-3 | 13 | TRBV4-2 | . | ASSPTGLASDTQY
. | TRBJ1-3 | 14 | TRBV6-6 | . | ASRWTTGDPGNTIY
TRBD2 | TRBJ2-7 | 12 | TRBV10-3 | . | AISGGTTSYEQY
. | TRBJ2-1 | 11 | TRBV18 | . | ASSPDQYNEQF
. | TRBJ2-5 | 10 | TRBV29-1 | . | SVETGGETQY
TRBD1 | TRBJ1-4 | 13 | TRBV5-1 | . | ASSPADRIDEKLF
. | TRBJ2-5 | 12 | TRBV5-1 | . | ASSLLTDQETQY
TRBD1 | TRBJ1-1 | 11 | TRBV2 | . | ASKKTGATEAF
. | TRBJ1-2 | 10 | TRBV11-1 | . | ASSHGGEGYT